Following are 3 T cell receptor delta chains from one sample sequenced in a study of fetal and pediatric gammadelta thymocytes. TCRdb re-processed the reads using CATT. This table has approximately 1,200 delta-chain clones, around 33% appearing once. Sequencing was done on a sample of non-Vgamma9Vdelta2 gamma-delta T cells from the thymus. Subset given: CD3+gammadeltaTCR+ thymocytes not co-expressing Vgamma9 and Vdelta2. The receptors come from a child who underwent cardiac surgery and was recorded as healthy.

This clone is categorized as large (0.1 to 1%). The J gene is TRDJ1, the V gene TRDV1; 8 bases agree with TRDD3. The germline gives CDR1 TSWWSYY, CDR2 QGS. V lost 2 bases and J lost 4; bases outside the gene matches: 18. The CDR3 runs 19 residues. The CDR3 region has the DNA TGTGCTCTTGGGGAAGACCCCTGTCGTACTGGGGGTTATATCGATAAACTCATCTTT. Protein product: CALGEDPCRTGGYIDKLIF.

This clone was counted between two and nine times. The chain couples TRDV1 to TRDJ1; the D gene is possibly TRDD3 (6 bases). Per the germline V gene, CDR1 is TSWWSYY and CDR2 is QGS. The CDR3 spans 18 residues. Trimming stripped 1 base from V and 0 bases from J, with 18 bases between. The CDR3 DNA reads TGTGCTCTTGGGGAACCGGGACCTTGGGGATCCTACACCGATAAACTCATCTTT. This sequence encodes CALGEPGPWGSYTDKLIF.

As for this clone: A read error may explain this, as a much larger clone is one base away. The V and J genes are TRDV1 and TRDJ1, with TRDD3 matching over 9 bases. This CDR3 is 23 amino acids long. Germline CDR1 reads TSWWSYY; CDR2 reads QGS. The trim removed 4 bases at V and 0 bases at J, leaving 27 bases unmatched. This CDR3 is CALGGPLGATDWGNLVYTDKLIF. In DNA form, the CDR3 reads TGTGCTCTTGGGGGTCCTTTAGGTGCCACGGACTGGGGGAACTTGGTGTACACCGATAAACTCATCTTT.